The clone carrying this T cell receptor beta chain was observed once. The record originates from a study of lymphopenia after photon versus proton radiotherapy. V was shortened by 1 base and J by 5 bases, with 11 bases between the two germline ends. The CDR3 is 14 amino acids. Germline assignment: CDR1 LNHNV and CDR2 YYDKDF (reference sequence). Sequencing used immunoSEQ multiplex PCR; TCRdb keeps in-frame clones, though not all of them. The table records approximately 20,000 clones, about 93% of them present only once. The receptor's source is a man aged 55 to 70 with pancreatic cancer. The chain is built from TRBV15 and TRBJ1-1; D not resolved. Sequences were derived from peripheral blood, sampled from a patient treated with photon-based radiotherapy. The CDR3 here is CATSRVGPGTEAFF. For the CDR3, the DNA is TGTGCCACCAGCAGAGTTGGGCCCGGGACTGAAGCTTTCTTT. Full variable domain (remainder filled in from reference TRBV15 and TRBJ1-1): DAMVIQNPRYQVTQFGKPVTLSCSQTLNHNVMYWYQQKSSQAPKLLFHYYDKDFNNEADTPDNFQSRRPNTSFCFLDIRSPGLGDTAMYLCATSRVGPGTEAFFGQGTRLTVV.